The 30 T cell receptor beta chains given below trace back to one sample, sequenced in a study of T cell responses to AZD1222 COVID-19 vaccine. TCRdb's copy holds only in-frame clones and misses some; the assay was immunoSEQ multiplex PCR. The table lists around 130,000 clones, around 90% of them singletons. The source material was peripheral blood, sampled on day 0 of AZD1222 vaccination. The receptors were sampled from an adult in good health.

CDR3 protein: CASSPDRGEQYF. The CDR3 DNA sequence: TGTGCCAGCAGTCCAGACAGGGGCGAGCAGTACTTC. V gene TRBV7-3 combines with J gene TRBJ2-7; TRBD1 matches 8 bases. Germline trimming cut 6 bases from V and 6 bases from J; bases unmatched to any gene: 4. The length of the CDR3 is 12 residues. Germline values: CDR1 SGHTA, CDR2 FQGTGA.

The chain employs TRBV11-2 and TRBJ2-7; TRBD2 agrees at 10 bases. Germline V gives CDR1 SGHAT, CDR2 FQNNGV. J was trimmed by 2 bases and V by 4 bases; bases with no gene match: 11. This CDR3 comprises 17 residues. CDR3 bases: TGTGCCAGCAGCTCCCTCCAGACTAGCGGGTTTCCCTACGAGCAGTACTTC. Protein sequence: CASSSLQTSGFPYEQYF.

The chain links TRBV2 to TRBJ2-7; 8 bases fit TRBD1. The J segment lost 7 bases and the V segment lost 6 bases, leaving 14 bases of the junction unmatched. The CDR3 has 15 amino acids. Germline CDR1 SNHLY, CDR2 FYNNEI. The CDR3 sequence: CASRADGQGSGEQYF. For the CDR3, the DNA is TGTGCCAGCAGGGCGGACGGACAGGGATCGGGGGAGCAGTACTTC.

This chain uses TRBV2 with TRBJ1-1, with D possibly TRBD1 on 6 matching bases. The V gene lost 6 bases and the J gene lost 1 base, with 15 bases spanning the gap. This CDR3 is built from 15 residues. CDR1 is SNHLY and CDR2 is FYNNEI in the germline V gene. CDR3 in amino acids: CASRVYRVENTEAFF. CDR3 in DNA: TGTGCCAGCAGGGTATACAGGGTTGAGAACACTGAAGCTTTCTTT.

V gene TRBV6-4 combines with J gene TRBJ1-2; perhaps TRBD1 as D (6 bases). V was cut by 2 bases and J by 8 bases, with 24 bases left in between. This CDR3 comprises 17 residues. The V gene's germline CDR1 is MRHNA and CDR2 SNTAGT. CDR3 in amino acids: CASSDGVGFQGLQGYTF. DNA of the CDR3: TGTGCCAGCAGTGACGGAGTTGGGTTTCAGGGGCTTCAAGGCTACACCTTC.

This chain uses TRBV21-1 with TRBJ2-7; the table's D call, TRBD1, has no DNA check behind it. TRBV21-1 is annotated as a pseudogene. CDR3 length equals 14 residues. CDR3 sequence (DNA): TGTGCCAGCAGCACGGACAGGGGCGCTTCCGAGCAGTACTTC. As protein: CASSTDRGASEQYF.

The V call is TRBV14, the J call TRBJ2-2; TRBD2 aligns across 8 bases. With 4 bases clipped from V and 4 bases from J, the junction kept 5 bases outside the gene matches. CDR3 length equals 15 residues. CDR1 SGHDN and CDR2 FVKESK come from the germline V gene. The DNA for the CDR3 is TGTGCCAGCAGCCCCACGGGGGGGGTCACCGGGGAGCTGTTTTTT. Its translation: CASSPTGGVTGELFF.

This chain joins TRBV21-1 and TRBJ2-1; the table's D call, TRBD2, has no DNA check behind it. TRBV21-1 is a listed pseudogene. The CDR3 extends over 16 amino acids. CDR3 protein: CASSKALGLAYNEQFF. CDR3 DNA: TGTGCCAGCAGCAAAGCGCTCGGACTAGCCTACAATGAGCAGTTCTTC.

The rearrangement joins TRBV6-5 to TRBJ1-6; unclear D gene. V lost 5 bases, J lost 8 bases, and 10 bases lay in between. Germline CDR1 MNHEY, CDR2 SVGAGI. CDR3 size: 13 residues. This CDR3 is CASSPYRDSPLHF. The DNA of the CDR3 is TGTGCCAGCAGTCCATACAGAGATTCACCCCTCCACTTT.

This rearrangement joins TRBV7-9 to TRBJ2-1; weak D call: TRBD1 (6 bases). Germline values: CDR1 SEHNR, CDR2 FQNEAQ (reference sequence). Trimming stripped 5 bases from V and 3 bases from J, with 14 bases between. This CDR3 comprises 15 residues. The CDR3, as DNA: TGTGCCAGCAGCCCCTTTGGGGGCGACTACAATGAGCAGTTCTTC. Translated: CASSPFGGDYNEQFF.

V usage is TRBV12-3 or TRBV12-4 and J usage is TRBJ2-7, with D perhaps matching TRBD1 (5 bases). Trimming cost V 1 base and J 2 bases, with 6 bases left between them. This CDR3 is built from 13 residues. In DNA form, the CDR3 reads TGTGCCAGCAGTTTAGGGGGCCCCTACGAGCAGTACTTC. Translated: CASSLGGPYEQYF.

The CDR3 spells CASSTYQNTEAFF. The DNA of the CDR3 is TGTGCCAGTAGCACCTACCAGAACACTGAAGCTTTCTTT. This chain connects TRBV19 to TRBJ1-1, with no clear D. From germline, CDR1 is LNHDA and CDR2 SQIVND (reference sequence). V lost 6 bases and J lost 1, with 9 bases in between. The CDR3 totals 13 residues.

V usage is TRBV7-2 and J usage is TRBJ2-7, with D tentatively TRBD1 (6 bases). The CDR3 totals 15 residues. V was clipped by 3 bases and J by 1 base, with 13 bases between them. Germline lookup yields CDR1 SGHTA and CDR2 FQGNSA. The CDR3 bases are TGTGCCAGCAGCTTCCAGGACAGAACTTCCTACGAGCAGTACTTC. This gives the protein CASSFQDRTSYEQYF. The variable domain in full, with the rest retrieved from reference TRBV7-2 and TRBJ2-7, is GAGVSQSPSNKVTEKGKDVELRCDPISGHTALYWYRQSLGQGLEFLIYFQGNSAPDKSGLPSDRFSAERTGGSVSTLTIQRTQQEDSAVYLCASSFQDRTSYEQYFGPGTRLTVT.

The chain uses TRBV5-1 and TRBJ2-1; D call uncertain. Germline assignment: CDR1 SGHRS and CDR2 YFSETQ. V was clipped by 0 bases and J by 8 bases, with 15 bases between them. CDR3 length: 15 residues. The CDR3 coding sequence is TGCGCCAGCAGCTTGGCCCGGCGCTTCGACGATGAGCAGTTCTTC. It encodes CASSLARRFDDEQFF.

The CDR3 spells CASSLVGQPQHF. CDR3 nucleotides: TGTGCCAGCAGTTTGGTGGGGCAGCCCCAGCATTTT. This sequence joins TRBV28 and TRBJ1-5; D unclear. Germline V gene lookup returns CDR1 MDHEN and CDR2 SYDVKM. Trimming shortened V by 3 bases and J by 7 bases, and 7 bases separated the two germline ends. The CDR3 has 12 residues.

The chain employs TRBV11-2 and TRBJ1-2; possible D gene TRBD1, 5 bases. Per germline, CDR1 SGHAT and CDR2 FQNNGV. This CDR3 contains 16 residues. V lost 1 base to trimming and J lost 3 bases, with 15 bases between them. DNA of the CDR3: TGTGCCAGCAGCTTAGGCACAGGTCCCTCGGACTATGGCTACACCTTC. As protein: CASSLGTGPSDYGYTF.

The rearrangement uses TRBV11-3 and TRBJ2-7; tentative D call: TRBD2 (6 bases). V lost 0 bases, J lost 5 bases, and 14 bases lay in between. CDR1 SGHNT and CDR2 YENEEA come from the germline V gene. The CDR3 extends over 15 amino acids. CDR3 region: CASSLEFGSYHEQYF. CDR3 coding DNA: TGTGCCAGCAGCTTAGAGTTCGGGAGTTACCACGAGCAGTACTTC.

The rearrangement uses TRBV28 and TRBJ2-5, with D perhaps TRBD1 or TRBD2 (5 bases each). Germline V gene lookup returns CDR1 MDHEN and CDR2 SYDVKM. V was clipped by 6 bases and J by 5 bases, with 19 bases between them. CDR3 size: 15 residues. The CDR3 region is CASSRRAGSKETQYF. CDR3 in DNA: TGTGCCAGCAGCCGGCGGGCAGGGTCTAAGGAGACCCAGTACTTC.

The genes are TRBV6-2 or TRBV6-3 and TRBJ2-7, with 7 bases that match TRBD2. Trimming cost V 0 bases and J 8 bases; bases outside gene matches: 10. The CDR3 totals 15 residues. Germline V gene lookup returns CDR1 MNHEY and CDR2 SVGEGT. CDR3 region: CASSYSGGSSRKQYF. The CDR3 nucleotides are TGTGCCAGCAGTTACTCGGGCGGGAGTTCTAGAAAGCAGTACTTC.

The J gene is TRBJ2-7, the V gene TRBV7-2, with 11 bases identical to TRBD2. J was trimmed by 3 bases and V by 2 bases; bases with no gene match: 3. The length of the CDR3 is 15 residues. CDR1 and CDR2 from the germline V gene are SGHTA and FQGNSA. This chain's CDR3 is CASSLSSGRYYEQYF. In DNA, the CDR3 is TGTGCCAGCAGCTTATCTAGCGGGAGGTACTACGAGCAGTACTTC.

The chain couples TRBV19 to TRBJ1-1, with 9 bases aligning to TRBD1. The CDR3 is made up of 17 amino acids. Per the germline V gene, CDR1 is LNHDA and CDR2 is SQIVND (reference sequence). Germline trimming cut 3 bases from V and 0 bases from J; bases unmatched to any gene: 8. The CDR3 here is CASSIGTGKNMNTEAFF. The CDR3 coding sequence is TGTGCCAGTAGTATTGGGACAGGGAAGAATATGAACACTGAAGCTTTCTTT.

This clone was observed a single time. The chain couples TRBV19 to TRBJ2-2; 16 positions match TRBD2. Germline-derived CDR1 and CDR2 are LNHDA and SQIVND (reference sequence). Trimming removed 6 bases from V and 6 bases from J; junction bases left unmatched: 7. This CDR3 has 17 residues. DNA of the CDR3: TGTGCCAGTAGGACCGGGACTAGCGGGAGGGGGGCCGGGGAGCTGTTTTTT. Residues: CASRTGTSGRGAGELFF.

This clone appeared a single time. V is TRBV19 and J is TRBJ2-5, with 10 bases matching TRBD1. CDR3 length: 13 residues. The germline V gene encodes CDR1 LNHDA and CDR2 SQIVND (reference sequence). Unmatched junction bases numbered 3, after V lost 9 bases and J lost 2 bases. CDR3 sequence reads: CASWDRGQETQYF. Written as DNA, the CDR3 is TGTGCCAGCTGGGACAGGGGTCAAGAGACCCAGTACTTC.

The chain uses TRBV5-4 and TRBJ2-2, with D tentatively TRBD1 (5 bases). The CDR3 sequence is 15 residues long. Germline V gene data show CDR1 as SGHNT and CDR2 as YYREEE (reference sequence). Trimming stripped 1 base from V and 5 bases from J, with 12 bases between. The CDR3 DNA follows: TGTGCCAGCAGCTTGCTCCAGGGTCGGACCGGGGAGCTGTTTTTT. Protein product: CASSLLQGRTGELFF.

V gene TRBV18 combines with J gene TRBJ2-5; D gene unclear. In germline, CDR1 is KGHSH, CDR2 LQKENI. Trimming stripped 1 base from V and 3 bases from J, with 3 bases between. This CDR3 spans 12 amino acids. CDR3 in amino acids: CASSPREETQYF. Here the CDR3 DNA reads TGTGCCAGCTCACCACGGGAAGAGACCCAGTACTTC.

The chain links TRBV12-5 to TRBJ1-5, with 8 nucleotides matching TRBD1. After removal of 3 bases from V and 4 bases from J, the junction contained 11 bases not matched to a gene. The germline CDR1 and CDR2 sequences are LGHNT and FRNRAP. This CDR3 has 17 amino acids. This CDR3 reads CASGFARTGNGNQPQHF. CDR3 nucleotide sequence: TGTGCTAGTGGTTTCGCCCGGACAGGGAACGGGAATCAGCCCCAGCATTTT.

V usage is TRBV19 and J usage is TRBJ1-3, with D perhaps matching TRBD1 (5 bases). This CDR3 has 14 amino acids. V was trimmed by 6 bases and J by 1 base, leaving 10 bases between them. Germline CDR1 and CDR2: LNHDA and SQIVND (reference sequence). CDR3 in DNA: TGTGCCAGTAGCCCGGGACGGTCTGGAAACACCATATATTTT. As protein: CASSPGRSGNTIYF.

The V call is TRBV18, the J call TRBJ2-7; TRBD1 matches 10 bases. V trimming: 2 bases; J trimming: 5 bases; junction bases outside the gene matches: 3. The germline V gene has CDR1 KGHSH and CDR2 LQKENI. The CDR3 runs 14 residues. The CDR3, as DNA: TGTGCCAGCTCACCAGGGACAGGGGAGGACGAGCAGTACTTC. Translation: CASSPGTGEDEQYF.

As for this clone: Mismatch with germline at one junction end may stem from a read error. This chain joins TRBV5-1 and TRBJ2-1, with 9 bases identical to TRBD2. CDR1 is SGHRS, CDR2 YFSETQ, per germline. The CDR3 extends over 15 amino acids. This chain's CDR3 is CASSLLAGGNNGQFF. The CDR3 nucleotides read TGCGCCAGCAGCTTACTAGCGGGTGGAAACAATGGGCAGTTCTTC.

The chain is built from TRBV19 and TRBJ1-5; D unresolved. Germline CDR1 and CDR2: LNHDA and SQIVND (reference sequence). V lost 5 bases to trimming and J lost 11 bases, with 19 bases between them. The CDR3 consists of 14 residues. The chain's CDR3 is CASSPQDVSATQHF. As DNA, the CDR3 is TGTGCCAGTAGTCCTCAGGACGTGTCGGCGACCCAGCATTTT.